This entry is about one T cell receptor (beta chain). Its antigen remains unknown. These data belong to a study of shared clonotypes between healthy human individuals. Study conclusions and caveats: Few donors restricted represented genetic and exposure-history diversity. Naive subsets tended to show greater estimated richness than memory subsets.

The germline V gene has CDR1 SEHNR and CDR2 FQNEAQ (reference sequence). The V end lost 5 bases, the J end lost 3 bases, and 18 bases lay between the germline ends. The CDR3 is 16 amino acids. A deep-level run was used for the assay. Original data processing: Filtering differed for immunoSEQ, which gave only junction sequences without quality scores. Only in-frame clones appear in the TCRdb table, and some are missing; sequencing was by immunoSEQ multiplex PCR. V and J calls and clone size follow that table, whereas D and trimming were derived from the DNA. This sample has some 2,500,000 clones, with over 85% found just once.

This sequence originates from a man younger than 35 in good health. Some clones in this sample may be carry-over from other donors' samples. Source material: naive CD4+ T cells from PBMCs. Described subset: CD45RA+ positively selected. The chain has TRBV7-9 and TRBJ2-3, with D unresolved. CDR3 loop: CASSGSLLTGTDTQYF. The CDR3 DNA is TGTGCCAGCAGCGGGTCGTTGCTCACCGGTACAGATACGCAGTATTTT. The variable domain in full, completed from reference TRBV7-9 and TRBJ2-3, reads DTGVSQNPRHKITKRGQNVTFRCDPISEHNRLYWYRQTLGQGPEFLTYFQNEAQLEKSRLLSDRFSAERPKGSFSTLEIQRTEQGDSAMYLCASSGSLLTGTDTQYFGPGTRLTVL.